The rows below give T cell receptor beta chains drawn from one sample of a study of yellow fever vaccine responses in identical twins. MiXCR, applied by TCRdb to the RT-PCR reads, yields one record per CDR3 protein. The repertoire consists of over 15,000 distinct CDR3 sequences, with around 67% occurring once and the leading ten covering under 10%. The specimen comprised T cells from blood (PBMCs), unsorted or a sorted subset (not recorded which), sampled before or after yellow fever vaccination (not recorded which). Receptor source: a woman aged 18-35 years who received the yellow fever vaccine. CDR3s leave out the opening cysteine and the closing phenylalanine or tryptophan. Rows may omit the clone size; those that give it use once, few, many or a size class.

12 | few | TRBJ1-2 | TRBV6-5 | ASSYGGAYYGYT
13 | once | TRBJ2-5 | TRBV12-3/TRBV12-4 | ASSFPAGGLGTQY
13 | . | TRBJ2-5 | TRBV5-1 | ASSQGTGRQETQY
13 | . | TRBJ1-3 | TRBV6-9 | ASSYRRDSGNTIY
13 | . | TRBJ2-1 | TRBV28 | ASSSGGSPYNEQF
12 | . | TRBJ1-5 | TRBV12-3/TRBV12-4 | ASSSGTGILPQH
10 | . | TRBJ2-7 | TRBV19 | ASSIPGNEQY
13 | once | TRBJ1-2 | TRBV15 | ATSRDPGGNYGYT
12 | . | TRBJ2-3 | TRBV10-3 | AIKTSPNTDTQY
11 | few | TRBJ2-2 | TRBV12-3/TRBV12-4 | ASTHGDTGELF
13 | . | TRBJ2-2 | TRBV18 | ASSTGRTNTGELF
12 | . | TRBJ1-5 | TRBV28 | ASSLVNFNQPQH
13 | . | TRBJ2-7 | TRBV9 | ASSASSKSTYEQY
13 | . | TRBJ2-3 | TRBV5-6 | ASSPRQTSTDTQY
16 | . | TRBJ2-7 | TRBV9 | ASSPYGASGIGVYEQY
10 | few | TRBJ2-7 | TRBV18 | ASSPNGIEQY